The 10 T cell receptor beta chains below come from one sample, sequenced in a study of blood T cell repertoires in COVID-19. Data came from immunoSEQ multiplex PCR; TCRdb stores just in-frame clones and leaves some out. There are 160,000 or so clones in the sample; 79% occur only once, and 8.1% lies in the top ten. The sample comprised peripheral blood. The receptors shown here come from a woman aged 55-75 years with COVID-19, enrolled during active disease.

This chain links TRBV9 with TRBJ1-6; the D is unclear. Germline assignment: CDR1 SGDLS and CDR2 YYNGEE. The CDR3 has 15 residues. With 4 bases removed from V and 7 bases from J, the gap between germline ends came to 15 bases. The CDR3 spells CASSPAGRGNSPLHF. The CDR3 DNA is TGTGCCAGCAGCCCAGCGGGCCGAGGGAATTCACCCCTCCACTTT.

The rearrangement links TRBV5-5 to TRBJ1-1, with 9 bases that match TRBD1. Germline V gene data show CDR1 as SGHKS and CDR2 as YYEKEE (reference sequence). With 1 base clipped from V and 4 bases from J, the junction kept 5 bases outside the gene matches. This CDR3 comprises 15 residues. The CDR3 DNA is TGTGCCAGCAGCTTGACAGGGGGCGCGAGCACTGAAGCTTTCTTT. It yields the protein CASSLTGGASTEAFF.

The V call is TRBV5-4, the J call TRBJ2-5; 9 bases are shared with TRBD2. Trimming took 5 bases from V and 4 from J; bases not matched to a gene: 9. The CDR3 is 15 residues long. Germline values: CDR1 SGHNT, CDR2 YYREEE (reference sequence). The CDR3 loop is CASSYRAGGRETQYF. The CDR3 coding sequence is TGTGCCAGCAGTTACCGAGCGGGGGGTAGAGAGACCCAGTACTTC.

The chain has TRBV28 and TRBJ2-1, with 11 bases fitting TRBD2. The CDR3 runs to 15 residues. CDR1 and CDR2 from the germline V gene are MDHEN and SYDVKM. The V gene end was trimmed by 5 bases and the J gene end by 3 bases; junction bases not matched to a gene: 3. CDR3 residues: CASSISGRGYNEQFF. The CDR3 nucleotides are TGTGCCAGCAGTATTAGCGGGAGGGGCTACAATGAGCAGTTCTTC.

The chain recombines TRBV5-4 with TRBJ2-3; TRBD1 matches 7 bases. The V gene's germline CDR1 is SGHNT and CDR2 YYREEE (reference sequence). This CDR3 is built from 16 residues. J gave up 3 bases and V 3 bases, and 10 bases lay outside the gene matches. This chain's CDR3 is CASSSRQGFGTDTQYF. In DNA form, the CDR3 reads TGTGCCAGCAGCTCCCGACAGGGTTTTGGTACAGATACGCAGTATTTT.

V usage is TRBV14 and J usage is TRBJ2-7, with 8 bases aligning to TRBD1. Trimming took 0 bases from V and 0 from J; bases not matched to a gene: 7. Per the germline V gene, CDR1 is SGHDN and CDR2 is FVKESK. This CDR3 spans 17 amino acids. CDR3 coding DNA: TGTGCCAGCAGCCAAGAACGGACAGGGTTTATCTCCTACGAGCAGTACTTC. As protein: CASSQERTGFISYEQYF.

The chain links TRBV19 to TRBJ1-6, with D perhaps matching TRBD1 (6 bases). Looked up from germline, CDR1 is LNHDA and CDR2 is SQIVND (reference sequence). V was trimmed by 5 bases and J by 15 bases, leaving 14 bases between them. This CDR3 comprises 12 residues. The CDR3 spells CASSPGEGRLHF. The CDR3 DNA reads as TGTGCCAGTAGTCCAGGGGAAGGCCGCCTCCACTTT.

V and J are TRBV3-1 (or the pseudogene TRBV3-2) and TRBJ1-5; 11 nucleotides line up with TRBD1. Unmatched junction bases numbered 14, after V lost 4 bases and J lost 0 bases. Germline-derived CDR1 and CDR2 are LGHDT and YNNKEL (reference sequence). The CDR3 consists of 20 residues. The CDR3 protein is CASSLESGGQGASSNQPQHF. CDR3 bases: TGTGCCAGCAGCCTTGAATCGGGCGGACAGGGGGCTTCTAGCAATCAGCCCCAGCATTTT.

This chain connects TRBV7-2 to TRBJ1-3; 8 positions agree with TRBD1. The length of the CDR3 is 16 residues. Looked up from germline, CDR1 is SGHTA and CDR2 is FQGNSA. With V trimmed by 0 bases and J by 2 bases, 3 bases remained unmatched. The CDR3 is CASSLAPGGTGNTIYF. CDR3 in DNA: TGTGCCAGCAGCTTAGCGCCAGGGGGCACTGGAAACACCATATATTTT. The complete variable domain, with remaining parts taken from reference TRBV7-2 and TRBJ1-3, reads GAGVSQSPSNKVTEKGKDVELRCDPISGHTALYWYRQSLGQGLEFLIYFQGNSAPDKSGLPSDRFSAERTGGSVSTLTIQRTQQEDSAVYLCASSLAPGGTGNTIYFGEGSWLTVV.

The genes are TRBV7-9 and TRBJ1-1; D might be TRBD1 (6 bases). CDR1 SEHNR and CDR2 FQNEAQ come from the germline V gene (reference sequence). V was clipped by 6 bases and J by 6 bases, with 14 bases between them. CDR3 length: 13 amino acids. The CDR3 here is CASRLPGVAEAFF. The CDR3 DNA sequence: TGTGCCAGCAGGCTTCCAGGGGTGGCTGAAGCTTTCTTT.